Shown below are 18 T cell receptor beta chains from a single sample sequenced in a study of blood T cells in healthy people across ages. Sample-barcoded 5' priming and a J-beta primer mix drove a second PCR of about 7 to 12 cycles. TCRdb itself ran the 5' RACE reads through MiXCR, one entry per CDR3 protein. The repertoire holds roughly 1.6 million distinct CDR3 sequences, with roughly a third as singletons. Material: blood. All receptors come from a woman under 40 in good health.

The V call is TRBV29-1, the J call TRBJ2-2, with D uncertain. Germline V CDR1 and CDR2: SQVTM, ANQGSEA. The CDR3 consists of 13 residues. V lost 7 bases and J 1 base, leaving 10 bases between the germline ends. As DNA, the CDR3 is TGCAGCGGGAATAAAAGGAACACCGGGGAGCTGTTTTTT. Translation: CSGNKRNTGELFF.

This clonotype has more than one count but fewer than ten. This sequence joins TRBV20-1 and TRBJ1-1, with no clear D. Germline-derived CDR1 and CDR2 are DFQATT and SNEGSKA (reference sequence). The CDR3 is 16 amino acids. Trimming removed 6 bases at V and 3 bases at J, with 23 bases between. The CDR3 reads CSARRLLALEDTEAFF. The CDR3 DNA is TGCAGTGCCCGGAGATTGCTTGCATTGGAGGACACTGAAGCTTTCTTT.

J is TRBJ2-1 and V is TRBV29-1, with D perhaps matching TRBD1 or TRBD2 (5 bases each). The CDR3 has 15 residues. Trimming removed 8 bases from V and 0 bases from J, with 17 bases in between. Germline V gene sequence: CDR1 SQVTM, CDR2 ANQGSEA. The CDR3 DNA sequence: TGCAGCTTAAACACGGGACGGAACTCCTACAATGAGCAGTTCTTC. Its translation: CSLNTGRNSYNEQFF.

The chain recombines TRBV28 with TRBJ2-1; 8 nucleotides match TRBD2. Germline assignment: CDR1 MDHEN and CDR2 SYDVKM. Losses at the gene ends were 9 bases for V and 9 bases for J; bases not matched to a gene: 13. The CDR3 contains 14 residues. The chain's CDR3 is CARTGGRPKGEQFF. For the CDR3, the DNA is TGTGCCAGAACCGGCGGGAGGCCCAAGGGTGAGCAGTTCTTC. Full variable domain (outside the CDR3, taken from reference TRBV28 and TRBJ2-1): DVKVTQSSRYLVKRTGEKVFLECVQDMDHENMFWYRQDPGLGLRLIYFSYDVKMKEKGDIPEGYSVSREKKERFSLILESASTNQTSMYLCARTGGRPKGEQFFGPGTRLTVL.

This clonotype was observed a few times. At one of its ends the junction is not consistent with the germline gene, which may arise from a read error. V is TRBV7-8 and J is TRBJ2-5; D uncertain. This CDR3 region has 14 residues. The V gene's germline CDR1 is SGHVS and CDR2 FQNEAQ. CDR3 DNA sequence: TGTGCCAGCAGCCGACGGAAAGTACAAGAGACCCGGTACTTC. It translates to CASSRRKVQETRYF.

The chain joins TRBV12-3 or TRBV12-4 to TRBJ2-7; 7 nucleotides agree with TRBD1. The CDR3 is 17 residues long. V was clipped by 2 bases and J by 2 bases; unmatched bases: 12. In DNA form, the CDR3 reads TGTGCCAGCAGTTTACGACCCCGGGACAGACTAACCTACGAGCAGTACTTC. The encoded protein is CASSLRPRDRLTYEQYF.

The chain uses TRBV20-1 and TRBJ2-1; TRBD2 agrees at 12 bases. V trimming: 3 bases; J trimming: 9 bases; junction bases outside the gene matches: 12. The CDR3 covers 16 residues. Germline V gives CDR1 DFQATT, CDR2 SNEGSKA (reference sequence). CDR3 residues: CSASDRLAGVGVEQFF. The DNA of the CDR3 is TGCAGTGCTAGCGACAGACTAGCGGGAGTCGGTGTTGAGCAGTTCTTC.

V gene TRBV20-1 combines with J gene TRBJ1-1, with D perhaps matching TRBD1 (6 bases). This CDR3 is built from 12 residues. Germline lookup yields CDR1 DFQATT and CDR2 SNEGSKA (reference sequence). Trimming took off 6 bases at V and 2 bases at J, with 10 bases between the two ends. The DNA of the CDR3 is TGCAGTGCAGAGGACAGTAACACTGAAGCTTTCTTT. It encodes CSAEDSNTEAFF.

Turning to this clonotype: Without the conserved terminal phenylalanine or tryptophan, this CDR3 likely stems from a read error. Here the CDR3 reads CASSQVGINYGYTI. CDR3 nucleotide sequence: TGCGCCAGCAGCCAAGTCGGTATTAACTATGGCTACACCATC. V gene TRBV4-1 combines with J gene TRBJ1-2; D gene unclear. V lost 1 base and J lost 1, with 7 bases in between. The CDR3 is 14 amino acids. Germline CDR1 and CDR2: MGHRA and YSYEKL.

The chain employs TRBV4-1 and TRBJ1-4, with a tentative D call TRBD1 (5 bases). V lost 3 bases and J lost 2, with 13 bases in between. The CDR3 is 16 residues long. Germline V gene sequence: CDR1 MGHRA, CDR2 YSYEKL. The CDR3 DNA follows: TGCGCCAGCAGCCAGGCTAGGGGTAGGACTAATGAAAAACTGTTTTTT. Amino acid sequence: CASSQARGRTNEKLFF.

This clonotype occurred a few times. The V gene is TRBV20-1, the J gene TRBJ2-7, with D perhaps TRBD2 (5 bases). The CDR3 covers 14 residues. Germline CDR1 and CDR2: DFQATT and SNEGSKA (reference sequence). V dropped 2 bases and J dropped 2 bases, with 13 bases sitting between them. The chain's CDR3 is CSARKVGEPYEQYF. CDR3 DNA: TGCAGTGCTAGAAAAGTGGGAGAGCCCTACGAGCAGTACTTC.

This clonotype was counted a few times. The chain is built from TRBV27 and TRBJ2-6, with 10 bases lining up with TRBD1. V was clipped by 0 bases and J by 0 bases; unmatched bases: 8. Germline V gives CDR1 MNHEY, CDR2 SMNVEV (reference sequence). This CDR3 has 20 residues. CDR3 DNA: TGTGCCAGCAGTTTATCGTGGCGACAGGGGGCACCCTCTGGGGCCAACGTCCTGACTTTC. Its protein product is CASSLSWRQGAPSGANVLTF.

This clonotype has more than one count but fewer than ten. This chain connects TRBV9 to TRBJ1-1; D ambiguous. V lost 7 bases, J lost 4 bases, and 11 bases lay in between. The CDR3 totals 12 residues. The germline gives CDR1 SGDLS, CDR2 YYNGEE. In DNA form, the CDR3 reads TGTGCCAGCGGCGGGCCGGGCACTGAAGCTTTCTTT. It specifies CASGGPGTEAFF.

The chain joins TRBV5-1 to TRBJ1-2; TRBD1 matches at 8 bases. This CDR3 contains 14 residues. V was clipped by 1 base and J by 5 bases; unmatched bases: 4. Germline lookup yields CDR1 SGHRS and CDR2 YFSETQ. The CDR3, as DNA: TGCGCCAGCAGCTTGTTCACAGGGGGGTATGGCTACACCTTC. It specifies CASSLFTGGYGYTF.

V is TRBV5-5 and J is TRBJ1-5; a possible D gene is TRBD1 (5 bases). CDR1 is SGHKS, CDR2 YYEKEE, per germline (reference sequence). The CDR3 has 15 amino acids. With 0 bases removed from V and 5 bases from J, the gap between germline ends came to 12 bases. CDR3 DNA: TGTGCCAGCAGCTTGGAAACAGGAAACTATCAGCCCCAGCATTTT. It translates to CASSLETGNYQPQHF. Supplemented by reference TRBV5-5 and TRBJ1-5, the full variable domain reads DAGVTQSPTHLIKTRGQQVTLRCSPISGHKSVSWYQQVLGQGPQFIFQYYEKEERGRGNFPDRFSARQFPNYSSELNVNALLLGDSALYLCASSLETGNYQPQHFGDGTRLSIL.

The sample holds a few counts of this clonotype. This rearrangement joins TRBV20-1 to TRBJ2-1, with D perhaps TRBD1 or TRBD2 (6 bases each). Trimming stripped 4 bases from V and 9 bases from J, with 16 bases between. Germline V gene lookup returns CDR1 DFQATT and CDR2 SNEGSKA (reference sequence). The CDR3 sequence is 13 residues long. CDR3 nucleotide sequence: TGCAGTGCTATTCCCCCCGGGGGCACTGAGCAGTTCTTC. Protein product: CSAIPPGGTEQFF.

CDR3 sequence (DNA): TGCGCCAGCAGCCGGCAGGCCGAAAAACTGTTTTTT. This codes for CASSRQAEKLFF. The chain has TRBV4-1 and TRBJ1-4; D gene unclear. Trimming stripped 4 bases from V and 8 bases from J, with 8 bases between. The CDR3 covers 12 residues. The V gene's germline CDR1 is MGHRA and CDR2 YSYEKL.

The CDR3 here is CASTSGGLSSYNEQFF. CDR3 DNA: TGTGCCAGCACTAGCGGGGGCCTTAGCTCCTACAATGAGCAGTTCTTC. This chain links TRBV6-5 with TRBJ2-1; 10 nucleotides agree with TRBD2. Germline V CDR1 and CDR2: MNHEY, SVGAGI. The CDR3 extends over 16 amino acids. Trimming cost V 7 bases and J 0 bases; bases outside gene matches: 6.